The 18 T cell receptor beta chains below come from one sample, sequenced in a study of cytomegalovirus exposure and HLA in healthy donors. This table comes from immunoSEQ multiplex PCR, and its TCRdb copy is limited to in-frame clones, with some not included. The sample consists of approximately 44,000 clones, approximately 85% of them appearing once. Sequencing used PBMCs. These receptors were collected from a woman aged 25 to 39 in good health and CMV-seronegative.

The chain couples TRBV27 to TRBJ2-3, with D uncertain. This CDR3 contains 13 residues. Trimming left V 4 bases short and J 1 base short, with 6 bases between. Germline CDR1 MNHEY, CDR2 SMNVEV (reference sequence). In DNA form, the CDR3 reads TGTGCCAGCAGTTCCGGAGGCACAGATACGCAGTATTTT. Translation gives CASSSGGTDTQYF.

The chain joins TRBV6-1 to TRBJ1-5, with 10 bases identical to TRBD1. There are 13 residues in the CDR3. Germline V gene lookup returns CDR1 MNHNS and CDR2 SASEGT. V lost 11 bases to trimming and J lost 3 bases; unmatched junction nucleotides: 4. The CDR3 nucleotides are TGTGCCGGGGGACAGGGGTTCAATCAGCCCCAGCATTTT. It encodes CAGGQGFNQPQHF.

The gene calls are TRBV30 and TRBJ1-3; maybe TRBD1 (5 bases). With 7 bases removed from V and 2 bases from J, the gap between germline ends came to 15 bases. This CDR3 spans 14 amino acids. Per germline, CDR1 GTSNPN and CDR2 SVGIG (reference sequence). The CDR3 sequence: CASPAGGTGNTIYF. The CDR3 bases are TGTGCCTCCCCGGCGGGGGGGACTGGAAACACCATATATTTT.

The V gene is TRBV6-5, the J gene TRBJ1-3; D is uncertain. V was pared by 0 bases and J by 0 bases, with 9 bases between. CDR1 is MNHEY, CDR2 SVGAGI, per germline. The CDR3 has 16 residues. CDR3 region: CASSYSRTSSGNTIYF. CDR3 bases: TGTGCCAGCAGTTACTCGCGCACTTCCTCTGGAAACACCATATATTTT.

This clone was detected only once. The genes are TRBV7-8 and TRBJ2-1; TRBD2 agrees at 8 bases. This CDR3 is 17 amino acids long. Germline-derived CDR1 and CDR2 are SGHVS and FQNEAQ. V trimming: 5 bases; J trimming: 4 bases; junction bases outside the gene matches: 13. The DNA of the CDR3 is TGTGCCAGCAGCCCTCCTACTAGCGGCCCGCTGTACAATGAGCAGTTCTTC. It yields the protein CASSPPTSGPLYNEQFF.

The chain recombines TRBV28 with TRBJ2-1; TRBD2 aligns across 12 bases. Germline lookup yields CDR1 MDHEN and CDR2 SYDVKM. Unmatched junction bases numbered 8, after V lost 4 bases and J lost 4 bases. The CDR3 extends over 17 amino acids. As DNA, the CDR3 is TGTGCCAGCAGTTCCTGGGGGACTAGCGGGCCTTACAATGAGCAGTTCTTC. Translated, it gives CASSSWGTSGPYNEQFF.

The CDR3 is CASSPQGALGEQYF. As DNA, the CDR3 is TGTGCCAGCAGCCCTCAGGGGGCACTTGGGGAGCAGTACTTC. V gene TRBV11-1 combines with J gene TRBJ2-7; 8 positions match TRBD1. Germline V gene sequence: CDR1 SGHAT, CDR2 FQDESV (reference sequence). V lost 5 bases to trimming and J lost 7 bases; unmatched junction nucleotides: 10. CDR3 length equals 14 residues.

This clone was counted a single time. The rearrangement links TRBV28 to TRBJ1-5, with 7 bases fitting TRBD1. The germline gives CDR1 MDHEN, CDR2 SYDVKM. There are 16 residues in the CDR3. V gave up 3 bases and J gave up 4 bases; unmatched junction bases: 9. CDR3 sequence reads: CASSFSYGTENQPQHF. CDR3 in DNA: TGTGCCAGCAGTTTCTCCTACGGGACAGAGAATCAGCCCCAGCATTTT.

The chain couples TRBV9 to TRBJ2-6; 8 bases match TRBD2. The V gene end was trimmed by 0 bases and the J gene end by 0 bases; junction bases not matched to a gene: 5. The CDR3 contains 18 residues. Per the germline V gene, CDR1 is SGDLS and CDR2 is YYNGEE. This chain's CDR3 is CASSVALGRDSGANVLTF. CDR3 nucleotide sequence: TGTGCCAGCAGCGTAGCCCTCGGGAGGGACTCTGGGGCCAACGTCCTGACTTTC.

This clone was seen repeatedly, ten times or more. The chain recombines TRBV5-1 with TRBJ1-2, with D possibly TRBD1 on 6 matching bases. This CDR3 has 13 amino acids. Germline V gives CDR1 SGHRS, CDR2 YFSETQ. V lost 0 bases, J lost 6 bases, and 9 bases lay in between. The CDR3 DNA is TGCGCCAGCAGCTTGGCCGAGGGGGATGGCTACACCTTC. Amino acids: CASSLAEGDGYTF.

The rearrangement uses TRBV28 and TRBJ1-2, with 8 bases matching TRBD1. The CDR3 contains 13 residues. In germline, CDR1 is MDHEN, CDR2 SYDVKM. Losses at the gene ends were 6 bases for V and 4 bases for J; bases not matched to a gene: 4. The CDR3 nucleotides read TGTGCCAGCAGGGCAGGGGGCCTCTATGGCTACACCTTC. Translated: CASRAGGLYGYTF.

The chain uses TRBV4-2 and TRBJ2-7; 7 positions match TRBD2. Germline CDR1 reads LGHNA; CDR2 reads YNFKEQ. The CDR3 loop spans 13 amino acids. V lost 1 base and J lost 3; bases outside the gene matches: 0. This chain's CDR3 is CASSQGTSYEQYF. The DNA of the CDR3 is TGTGCCAGCAGCCAAGGGACTAGCTACGAGCAGTACTTC.

The genes are TRBV7-9 and TRBJ2-1, with TRBD2 matching 9 bases. V lost 2 bases to trimming and J lost 5 bases; unmatched junction nucleotides: 7. Germline values: CDR1 SEHNR, CDR2 FQNEAQ (reference sequence). CDR3 size: 16 residues. CDR3 sequence (DNA): TGTGCCAGCAGCTTATCCCCTAGCGGGGTTAACAATGAGCAGTTCTTC. This encodes CASSLSPSGVNNEQFF.

The V call is TRBV29-1, the J call TRBJ2-7; the D gene is possibly TRBD2 (6 bases). The V gene lost 4 bases and the J gene lost 7 bases, with 14 bases spanning the gap. The CDR3 is 12 amino acids. Germline CDR1 SQVTM, CDR2 ANQGSEA. DNA of the CDR3: TGCAGCGTTGCCACGGGAGCCGGGGAGCAGTACTTC. It is translated as CSVATGAGEQYF.

The CDR3: CASSLDSGFQPQHF. The CDR3 DNA is TGTGCCAGCAGCTTAGACTCGGGGTTTCAGCCCCAGCATTTT. The chain recombines TRBV11-2 with TRBJ1-5; no reliable D call. This CDR3 is 14 amino acids long. Trimming left V 0 bases short and J 6 bases short, with 9 bases between. Germline V gives CDR1 SGHAT, CDR2 FQNNGV.

V usage is TRBV5-1 and J usage is TRBJ1-3; 7 positions match TRBD1. The CDR3 has 16 amino acids. CDR1 is SGHRS and CDR2 is YFSETQ in the germline V gene. Trimming at V came to 4 bases and at J to 0 bases, leaving 7 bases not matched to a gene. This CDR3 reads CASSAEGTASGNTIYF. CDR3 nucleotide sequence: TGCGCCAGCAGCGCGGAAGGGACAGCCTCTGGAAACACCATATATTTT.

The chain couples TRBV27 to TRBJ1-5; the match to TRBD1 covers 8 bases. Germline values: CDR1 MNHEY, CDR2 SMNVEV (reference sequence). V was pared by 5 bases and J by 5 bases, with 5 bases of the junction left unmatched. CDR3 length equals 14 residues. CDR3 bases: TGTGCCAGCAGTGACAGGGGAATATATCAGCCCCAGCATTTT. Its protein is CASSDRGIYQPQHF.

This clone was detected a few times. The V and J genes are TRBV30 and TRBJ2-7; D is unclear. Germline loops: CDR1 GTSNPN, CDR2 SVGIG (reference sequence). With 1 base removed from V and 6 bases from J, the gap between germline ends came to 7 bases. The CDR3 contains 11 residues. The CDR3, as DNA: TGTGCCTGGAGTGCCTATCGCGAGCAGTACTTC. It yields the protein CAWSAYREQYF.